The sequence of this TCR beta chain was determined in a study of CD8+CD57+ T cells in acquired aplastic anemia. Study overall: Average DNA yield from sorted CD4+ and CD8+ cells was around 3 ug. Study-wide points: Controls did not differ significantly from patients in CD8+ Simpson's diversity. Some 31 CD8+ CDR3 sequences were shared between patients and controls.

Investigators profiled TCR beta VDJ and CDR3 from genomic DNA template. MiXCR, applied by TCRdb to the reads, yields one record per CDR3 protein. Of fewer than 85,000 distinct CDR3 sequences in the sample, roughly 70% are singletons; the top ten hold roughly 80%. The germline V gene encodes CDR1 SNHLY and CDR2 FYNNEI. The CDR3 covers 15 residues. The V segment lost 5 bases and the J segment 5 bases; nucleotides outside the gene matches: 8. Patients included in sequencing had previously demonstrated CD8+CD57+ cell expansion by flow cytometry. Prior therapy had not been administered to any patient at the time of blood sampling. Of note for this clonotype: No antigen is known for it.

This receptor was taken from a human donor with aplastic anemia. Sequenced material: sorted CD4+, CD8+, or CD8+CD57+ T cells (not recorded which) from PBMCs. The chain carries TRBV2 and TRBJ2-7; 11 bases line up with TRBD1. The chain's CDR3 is CASSWGGQGADEQYF. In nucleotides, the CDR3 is TGTGCCAGCAGTTGGGGCGGACAGGGGGCCGACGAGCAGTACTTC.